Following are 22 T cell receptor beta chains from one sample sequenced in a study of CD8 T cells in ankylosing spondylitis. Each CDR3 protein gets one entry after TCRdb re-called the 5' RACE reads with MiXCR. This table has roughly 30,000 distinct CDR3 sequences, 14% appearing once. The sequenced sample consisted of blood. The receptors originated from a male donor with ankylosing spondylitis or in good health (not recorded which).

The chain carries TRBV5-1 and TRBJ2-7; D is perhaps TRBD1 (5 bases). Trimming cost V 4 bases and J 1 base, with 15 bases left between them. This CDR3 has 15 amino acids. Per germline, CDR1 SGHRS and CDR2 YFSETQ. CDR3 amino acids: CASSPGHGGSYEQYV. The CDR3 region has the DNA TGCGCCAGCAGCCCTGGACACGGTGGGTCCTACGAGCAGTACGTC.

This clonotype turned up a few times. The V call is TRBV19, the J call TRBJ2-1; no clear D gene. The CDR3 length is 12 residues. CDR1 is LNHDA and CDR2 is SQIVND in the germline V gene (reference sequence). Trimming left V 4 bases short and J 4 bases short, with 5 bases between. In DNA, the CDR3 is TGTGCCAGTAGTACGCGGTACAATGAGCAGTTCTTC. It yields the protein CASSTRYNEQFF.

This clonotype was detected only a few times. V usage is TRBV7-3 and J usage is TRBJ2-3; TRBD1 agrees at 12 bases. The CDR3 runs to 17 residues. CDR1 and CDR2 from the germline V gene are SGHTA and FQGTGA. The V gene end was trimmed by 5 bases and the J gene end by 5 bases; junction bases not matched to a gene: 11. The chain's CDR3 is CASSPLGGDRGRDTQYF. The CDR3 region has the DNA TGTGCCAGCAGCCCCTTGGGGGGGGACAGGGGGCGAGATACGCAGTATTTT.

V is TRBV23-1 and J is TRBJ2-7; D might be TRBD1 (5 bases). TRBV23-1 is given ORF status, its function remaining uncertain. The CDR3 loop spans 13 amino acids. V shed 2 bases and J shed 6 bases, with 11 bases lying between them. Here the CDR3 DNA reads TGCGCCAGCAGTCAACAGGGTGAAGGCGAGCAGTACGTC. Translated, it gives CASSQQGEGEQYV.

This clonotype was picked up a small number of times. This chain links TRBV7-9 with TRBJ2-2; 8 nucleotides line up with TRBD1. The CDR3 totals 19 residues. V was pared by 4 bases and J by 0 bases, with 13 bases of the junction left unmatched. Germline CDR1 reads SEHNR; CDR2 reads FQNEAQ (reference sequence). DNA of the CDR3: TGTGCCAGCAGCTCCTCTCCGGGACAGGTCAGCGCGAACACCGGGGAGCTGTTTTTT. This codes for CASSSSPGQVSANTGELFF.

This clonotype has just a few counts. V usage is TRBV11-2 and J usage is TRBJ2-1; 11 bases line up with TRBD2. With V trimmed by 2 bases and J by 7 bases, 4 bases remained unmatched. This CDR3 has 15 amino acids. The germline gives CDR1 SGHAT, CDR2 FQNNGV. The DNA for the CDR3 is TGTGCCAGCAGCTTATCCACTAGCGGGAGTAATGAGCAGTTCTTC. It codes for CASSLSTSGSNEQFF. Looking up the rest from reference TRBV11-2 and TRBJ2-1 gives the full variable domain: EAGVAQSPRYKIIEKRQSVAFWCNPISGHATLYWYQQILGQGPKLLIQFQNNGVVDDSQLPKDRFSAERLKGVDSTLKIQPAKLEDSAVYLCASSLSTSGSNEQFFGPGTRLTVL.

The V gene is TRBV12-3 or TRBV12-4, the J gene TRBJ2-2; TRBD1 is a possible D gene (6 bases). Trimming took 7 bases from V and 7 from J, leaving 19 bases between them. CDR3 length: 15 amino acids. The CDR3 DNA is TGTGCCAGCACCTTCCCCCCCCCGACAGGCGGGGAGCTGTTTTTT. It yields the protein CASTFPPPTGGELFF.

This chain connects TRBV18 to TRBJ2-6, with D perhaps matching TRBD1 (5 bases). Germline CDR1 reads KGHSH; CDR2 reads LQKENI. V gave up 2 bases and J gave up 3 bases, with 11 bases separating them. CDR3 length equals 16 residues. This CDR3 reads CASSPLGLGGANVLTF. In nucleotides, the CDR3 is TGTGCCAGCTCACCATTGGGGCTTGGTGGGGCCAACGTCCTGACTTTC.

This clonotype was recorded only once. The rearrangement joins TRBV12-3 or TRBV12-4 to TRBJ1-2; 7 bases map to TRBD1. CDR3 length: 14 residues. J gave up 5 bases and V 6 bases, and 9 bases lay outside the gene matches. The CDR3 sequence is CASSLLGQRYGYTF. The CDR3 DNA is TGTGCCAGCAGCTTGCTGGGACAGAGGTATGGCTACACCTTC.

This clonotype was seen a handful of times. V usage is TRBV28 and J usage is TRBJ2-1, with 14 positions matching TRBD2. Germline CDR1 is MDHEN and CDR2 is SYDVKM. The ends lost 2 bases at V and 6 bases at J; junction bases unmatched: 9. This CDR3 is built from 18 residues. Here the CDR3 reads CASSLVGTSGSFGNEQFF. CDR3 DNA: TGTGCCAGCAGTTTAGTCGGGACTAGCGGGAGTTTCGGCAATGAGCAGTTCTTC.

The V call is TRBV10-3, the J call TRBJ2-2; possible D gene TRBD2, 5 bases. Germline CDR1 is ENHRY and CDR2 is SYGVKD. This CDR3 is 13 amino acids long. V dropped 7 bases and J dropped 4 bases, with 10 bases sitting between them. The CDR3 DNA sequence: TGTGCCATCATTAACGAGGGCACCGGGGAGCTGTTTTTT. Encoded protein: CAIINEGTGELFF.

The chain joins TRBV27 to TRBJ2-7; the match to TRBD2 covers 10 bases. This CDR3 has 15 residues. The germline gives CDR1 MNHEY, CDR2 SMNVEV (reference sequence). J lost 4 bases, V lost 5 bases, and 8 bases had no gene match. CDR3 coding DNA: TGTGCCAGCAGTCCCCCGGCTAGCGGGAGTTACGAGCAGTACTTC. As protein: CASSPPASGSYEQYF.

This clonotype was observed a handful of times. This chain joins TRBV27 and TRBJ1-1; 7 bases line up with TRBD1. Germline assignment: CDR1 MNHEY and CDR2 SMNVEV (reference sequence). The CDR3 totals 13 residues. The V and J ends lost 5 bases and 11 bases, in that order; junction bases with no gene match: 11. The CDR3 region is CASSPQHRGDAFF. CDR3 in DNA: TGTGCCAGCAGTCCCCAACACAGGGGTGATGCTTTCTTT.

The genes are TRBV28 and TRBJ1-1; D gene uncertain. CDR1 is MDHEN, CDR2 SYDVKM, per germline. This CDR3 is 15 amino acids long. With 3 bases removed from V and 1 base from J, the gap between germline ends came to 12 bases. DNA of the CDR3: TGTGCCAGCAGTTTGCATGGAGGACCGAACACTGAAGCTTTCTTT. Translated: CASSLHGGPNTEAFF.

This clonotype was recorded at least ten times. The CDR3 reads CATSSDRGYSPLHF. The DNA for the CDR3 is TGTGCCACCAGCAGCGACAGGGGATACTCACCCCTCCACTTT. The chain recombines TRBV15 with TRBJ1-6, with TRBD1 matching over 8 bases. This CDR3 is built from 14 residues. Germline CDR1 and CDR2: LNHNV and YYDKDF (reference sequence). The junction had 5 bases not matched to a gene; V was cut back by 3 bases and J by 10 bases. The variable domain in full, with the rest retrieved from reference TRBV15 and TRBJ1-6, is DAMVIQNPRYQVTQFGKPVTLSCSQTLNHNVMYWYQQKSSQAPKLLFHYYDKDFNNEADTPDNFQSRRPNTSFCFLDIRSPGLGDTAMYLCATSSDRGYSPLHFGNGTRLTVT.

This clonotype showed up just a few times. Here the CDR3 DNA reads TGTGCCAGCAGCCTGGGGGACAAGGGGATGGGGGAGCTGTTTTTT. Protein sequence: CASSLGDKGMGELFF. This rearrangement joins TRBV5-5 to TRBJ2-2, with TRBD1 as a possible D gene (6 bases). The CDR3 sequence is 15 residues long. The germline V gene encodes CDR1 SGHKS and CDR2 YYEKEE (reference sequence). Trimming stripped 4 bases from V and 8 bases from J, with 18 bases between.

This clonotype was detected only a few times. The rearrangement links TRBV4-3 to TRBJ1-3, with TRBD1 as a possible D gene (6 bases). Germline V lookup: CDR1 LGHNA, CDR2 YSLEER. V gave up 1 base and J gave up 4 bases, with 14 bases separating them. The CDR3 length is 16 residues. CDR3 residues: CASSQVIWGPGNTIYF. The CDR3 nucleotides read TGCGCCAGCAGCCAAGTAATATGGGGGCCCGGAAACACCATATATTTT.

The CDR3 bases are TGTGCCAGCATGACCTTAGTGAACACCGGGGAGCTGTTTTTT. Encoded protein: CASMTLVNTGELFF. This chain uses TRBV28 with TRBJ2-2, with no clear D. Trimming shortened V by 7 bases and J by 1 base, and 10 bases separated the two germline ends. This CDR3 is 14 amino acids long. In germline, CDR1 is MDHEN, CDR2 SYDVKM.

This chain links TRBV29-1 with TRBJ2-2; D possibly corresponds to TRBD1 (5 bases). CDR1 SQVTM and CDR2 ANQGSEA come from the germline V gene. Between the trimmed V and J ends, which lost 6 bases and 4 bases, there was a span of 12 bases. CDR3 length: 13 amino acids. CDR3 nucleotide sequence: TGCAGCGTCCCGGCCGACAGCACCGGGGAGCTGTTTTTT. Residues: CSVPADSTGELFF.

In the case of this clonotype: The junction departs from germline at one end; a sequencing error may be responsible. The chain is built from TRBV29-1 and TRBJ1-3; D unresolved. Germline V lookup: CDR1 SQVTM, CDR2 ANQGSEA. The CDR3 loop spans 11 amino acids. In nucleotides, the CDR3 is TGCAGCGTAGAAGACCGAAACACCATATATTTT. This gives the protein CSVEDRNTIYF.

The chain couples TRBV20-1 to TRBJ2-2, with 7 bases fitting TRBD2. Germline lookup yields CDR1 DFQATT and CDR2 SNEGSKA (reference sequence). This CDR3 has 16 residues. Trimming cost V 2 bases and J 0 bases; bases outside gene matches: 6. The CDR3 sequence: CSARSKRGANTGELFF. CDR3 nucleotide sequence: TGCAGTGCTAGATCTAAGCGGGGCGCGAACACCGGGGAGCTGTTTTTT.

The CDR3 reads CASSYMRVSRELFF. The CDR3 region has the DNA TGTGCCAGCAGTTACATGAGGGTCTCCCGGGAGCTGTTTTTT. V gene TRBV6-2 or TRBV6-3 combines with J gene TRBJ2-2; D may be TRBD2 (5 bases). CDR3 length: 14 residues. The germline CDR1 and CDR2 sequences are MNHEY and SVGEGT. The germline V and J ends were trimmed by 2 bases and 9 bases, with 13 bases remaining between them.